This paragraph reports one T cell receptor beta chain. These data come from a study of cytomegalovirus exposure and HLA in healthy donors. With V trimmed by 7 bases and J by 8 bases, 13 bases remained unmatched. CDR1 SNHLY and CDR2 FYNNEI come from the germline V gene. The length of the CDR3 is 14 residues. The PCR ran on 60 Vbeta and 13 Jbeta primers. Measured with immunoSEQ multiplex PCR; TCRdb has only the in-frame clones, and not every one. The data contain 130,000 to 150,000 clones, under 90% of them singletons. The sample taken for sequencing was PBMCs. The chain has TRBV2 and TRBJ1-2; 7 bases are shared with TRBD1. This sequence was found in a man between 40 and 49 years old in good health and CMV-seronegative. The CDR3 DNA reads as TGTGCCAGCATCGGTCCAAGGGGGCTAGAAGGCTACACCTTC. Translating gives CASIGPRGLEGYTF.